This T cell receptor beta chain is drawn from a study of tumor-infiltrating lymphocytes in localized non-small cell lung cancer. This CDR3 spans 16 amino acids. V lost 3 bases, J lost 0 bases, and 10 bases lay in between. Germline V CDR1 and CDR2: SGDLS, YYNGEE. Method: immunoSEQ multiplex PCR; TCRdb's copy keeps in-frame clones and lacks some. The sample lists about 16,000 clones, about four fifths occurring once. The chain couples TRBV9 to TRBJ1-6; D is unclear. The sample comprised lung tumor tissue. This TCR derives from a human donor with non-small cell lung cancer. The DNA for the CDR3 is TGTGCCAGCAGCGCCGGTTCGAGCTCCTATAATTCACCCCTCCACTTT. It encodes CASSAGSSSYNSPLHF.